What follows describes a single T cell receptor (beta chain). The data were taken from a study of blood T cell repertoires in COVID-19. This CDR3 comprises 13 residues. V was shortened by 5 bases and J by 5 bases, with 13 bases between the two germline ends. Germline V gene data show CDR1 as WNHNN and CDR2 as SYGVQD (reference sequence). Generated by immunoSEQ multiplex PCR, the TCRdb table keeps only in-frame clones and is missing some. The data hold about 160,000 clones, with over 75% observed a single time. The material sequenced was peripheral blood. This receptor was obtained from a man between 60 and 75 years old with active or convalescent COVID-19. The V call is TRBV10-1, the J call TRBJ2-7; weak D call: TRBD2 (5 bases). The CDR3 region is CASSSSGNHEQYF. The DNA of the CDR3 is TGCGCCAGCAGTTCGTCGGGAAACCACGAGCAGTACTTC.